A single sample is the source of the 26 T cell receptor beta chains below, sequenced in a study of cytotoxic CD8 clonotypes in ibrutinib-treated CLL. Measured with immunoSEQ multiplex PCR; TCRdb has only the in-frame clones, and not every one. The sample records about 300,000 clones, 70% to 80% being singletons. Source: PBMCs, taken at disease progression, from a patient treated with ibrutinib. All receptors derive from a human donor with chronic lymphocytic leukemia.

The chain joins TRBV25-1 to TRBJ2-1; D is ambiguous. V was clipped by 4 bases and J by 10 bases, with 11 bases between them. Germline CDR1 is MGHDK and CDR2 is SYGVNS. The CDR3 extends over 12 amino acids. In nucleotides, the CDR3 is TGTGCCAGCAGTGTTATCCACGAGGAGCAGTTCTTC. Amino acids: CASSVIHEEQFF.

J is TRBJ1-6 and V is TRBV6-5; TRBD1 is a possible D gene (6 bases). V lost 10 bases and J lost 8, with 18 bases in between. Per the germline V gene, CDR1 is MNHEY and CDR2 is SVGAGI. The CDR3 spans 14 residues. This CDR3 reads CATTRNRVHSPLHF. CDR3 nucleotide sequence: TGTGCCACCACTAGGAACAGGGTACATTCACCCCTCCACTTT.

This clone was recorded a few times. This chain joins TRBV7-9 and TRBJ2-7; TRBD1 matches 9 bases. The junction had 6 bases not matched to a gene; V was cut back by 4 bases and J by 5 bases. The germline CDR1 and CDR2 sequences are SEHNR and FQNEAQ (reference sequence). The CDR3 runs 14 residues. CDR3 residues: CASSYLDRGHEQYF. DNA of the CDR3: TGTGCCAGCAGCTATCTGGACAGGGGCCACGAGCAGTACTTC. Full variable domain (remainder filled in from reference TRBV7-9 and TRBJ2-7): DTGVSQNPRHKITKRGQNVTFRCDPISEHNRLYWYRQTLGQGPEFLTYFQNEAQLEKSRLLSDRFSAERPKGSFSTLEIQRTEQGDSAMYLCASSYLDRGHEQYFGPGTRLTVT.

The chain combines TRBV28 with TRBJ2-2; 7 nucleotides align to TRBD2. V shed 2 bases, J shed 2 bases, and the junction held 5 bases outside the gene matches. The length of the CDR3 is 16 residues. Germline CDR1 MDHEN, CDR2 SYDVKM. The CDR3 protein is CASSLGSSGNTGELFF. CDR3 bases: TGTGCCAGCAGTTTAGGGTCTAGCGGTAACACCGGGGAGCTGTTTTTT.

V is TRBV28 and J is TRBJ1-1; D ambiguous. V gave up 2 bases and J gave up 0 bases, with 10 bases separating them. The CDR3 totals 15 residues. The germline V gene has CDR1 MDHEN and CDR2 SYDVKM. CDR3 sequence: CASSLQSDMNTEAFF. CDR3 coding DNA: TGTGCCAGCAGTTTACAATCAGATATGAACACTGAAGCTTTCTTT.

The gene calls are TRBV7-9 and TRBJ2-2, with 13 positions matching TRBD2. Germline V gives CDR1 SEHNR, CDR2 FQNEAQ (reference sequence). The V segment lost 0 bases and the J segment 0 bases; nucleotides outside the gene matches: 4. This CDR3 region has 19 residues. The CDR3 loop reads CASSLAGLAGFANTGELFF. CDR3 nucleotide sequence: TGTGCCAGCAGCTTAGCGGGACTAGCGGGGTTCGCGAACACCGGGGAGCTGTTTTTT.

The rearrangement links TRBV29-1 to TRBJ1-1, with D hard to call. Trimming shortened V by 2 bases and J by 4 bases, and 11 bases separated the two germline ends. This CDR3 is 13 amino acids long. The germline V gene has CDR1 SQVTM and CDR2 ANQGSEA. The CDR3 protein is CSVERFGLTEAFF. For the CDR3, the DNA is TGCAGCGTTGAACGCTTTGGCCTCACTGAAGCTTTCTTT.

The J gene is TRBJ2-7, the V gene TRBV7-2; D possibly matches TRBD1 or TRBD2 (5 bases each). Germline loops: CDR1 SGHTA, CDR2 FQGNSA. The CDR3 runs 14 residues. Deletions cut 5 bases from V and 5 bases from J, with 16 bases between. The CDR3, as DNA: TGTGCCAGCAGCCGACAATCAGGGAGTCACGAGCAGTACTTC. As protein: CASSRQSGSHEQYF.

The genes are TRBV29-1 and TRBJ1-6; D ambiguous. Trimming removed 4 bases at V and 10 bases at J, with 14 bases between. Germline V gene sequence: CDR1 SQVTM, CDR2 ANQGSEA. This CDR3 has 13 amino acids. The CDR3 spells CSVGESVTSPLHF. The CDR3 coding sequence is TGCAGCGTTGGGGAGTCAGTCACGTCACCCCTCCACTTT.

The chain combines TRBV14 with TRBJ1-5; no firm D call. V lost 1 base and J lost 5, with 6 bases in between. The CDR3 has 13 residues. Germline V gives CDR1 SGHDN, CDR2 FVKESK. The CDR3 DNA follows: TGTGCCAGCAGCCAAGGGTATTATCAGCCCCAGCATTTT. The encoded protein is CASSQGYYQPQHF.

The V and J genes are TRBV7-6 and TRBJ2-5; weak D call: TRBD2 (7 bases). V was clipped by 6 bases and J by 5 bases, with 19 bases between them. The germline V gene encodes CDR1 SGHVS and CDR2 FNYEAQ. This CDR3 is built from 15 residues. The CDR3 DNA reads as TGTGCCAGCAGTCTAGGGGGAGGGGCGCGGGAGACCCAGTACTTC. It is translated as CASSLGGGARETQYF.

The chain is built from TRBV10-3 and TRBJ2-3, with TRBD2 matching over 9 bases. The CDR3 loop spans 16 amino acids. The germline CDR1 and CDR2 sequences are ENHRY and SYGVKD. The trim removed 4 bases at V and 1 base at J, leaving 6 bases unmatched. Here the CDR3 DNA reads TGTGCCATCAGTGGACGCCAGCGGGAGGGCACAGATACGCAGTATTTT. Amino acid sequence: CAISGRQREGTDTQYF.

This sequence joins TRBV27 and TRBJ2-3; tentative D call: TRBD2 (7 bases). The CDR3 loop spans 15 amino acids. In germline, CDR1 is MNHEY, CDR2 SMNVEV (reference sequence). V gave up 1 base and J gave up 6 bases, with 14 bases separating them. The CDR3 protein is CASSLLGGRGDTQYF. For the CDR3, the DNA is TGTGCCAGCAGTTTATTAGGGGGGAGGGGTGATACGCAGTATTTT.

As regards this clone: A read error may account for a junction end that differs from germline. The chain links TRBV5-4 to TRBJ1-2, with 7 nucleotides matching TRBD1. Germline V CDR1 and CDR2: SGHNT, YYREEE (reference sequence). The CDR3 runs to 12 residues. The CDR3 sequence: CASSFPGGVPVF. In DNA, the CDR3 is TGTGCCAGCAGCTTCCCAGGGGGGGTACCTGTCTTC.

The chain recombines TRBV2 with TRBJ2-2, with D possibly being TRBD1 or TRBD2 (5 bases each). The germline V gene encodes CDR1 SNHLY and CDR2 FYNNEI. V was cut by 6 bases and J by 7 bases, with 18 bases left in between. The CDR3 is 15 residues long. CDR3 nucleotide sequence: TGTGCCAGCAGCCTCGGGTGGGGGTCGGGCGGGGAGCTGTTTTTT. Translating gives CASSLGWGSGGELFF.

This clone turned up a few times. The chain is built from TRBV2 and TRBJ1-1, with D unclear. The CDR3 sequence is 11 residues long. The V gene lost 10 bases and the J gene lost 8 bases, with 14 bases spanning the gap. Germline V gene sequence: CDR1 SNHLY, CDR2 FYNNEI. The CDR3 loop reads CATRMGEEAFF. The CDR3 DNA reads TGTGCCACCCGGATGGGCGAGGAAGCTTTCTTT.

This chain joins TRBV18 and TRBJ2-7, with 8 bases fitting TRBD1. The CDR3 runs to 14 residues. CDR1 and CDR2 from the germline V gene are KGHSH and LQKENI. Trimming cost V 6 bases and J 4 bases; bases outside gene matches: 8. The CDR3 protein is CASSPTGGRYEQYF. CDR3 nucleotide sequence: TGTGCCAGCTCGCCAACAGGGGGGAGATACGAGCAGTACTTC.

The chain has TRBV28 and TRBJ2-7, with 10 bases aligning to TRBD2. The V segment lost 7 bases and the J segment 2 bases; nucleotides outside the gene matches: 5. The CDR3 runs to 14 residues. In germline, CDR1 is MDHEN, CDR2 SYDVKM. CDR3 sequence (DNA): TGTGCCAGCACCGAAAGCGGGAGGGCCTACGAGCAGTACTTC. Encoded protein: CASTESGRAYEQYF.

The rearrangement joins TRBV10-3 to TRBJ2-1; no firm D call. With 6 bases removed from V and 0 bases from J, the gap between germline ends came to 12 bases. CDR1 ENHRY and CDR2 SYGVKD come from the germline V gene. This CDR3 is 15 amino acids long. For the CDR3, the DNA is TGTGCCATCAGACCGGCTGGGAACTCCTACAATGAGCAGTTCTTC. Translating it yields CAIRPAGNSYNEQFF.

The chain has TRBV28 and TRBJ2-7, with D perhaps given as TRBD1 or TRBD2 (5 bases each). V dropped 4 bases and J dropped 6 bases, with 16 bases sitting between them. Germline CDR1 reads MDHEN; CDR2 reads SYDVKM. This CDR3 region has 14 residues. The CDR3 DNA sequence: TGTGCCAGCAGTTGGGGGACGCGGGTCCTCGAGCAGTACTTC. Translating it yields CASSWGTRVLEQYF. The full variable domain, in which reference TRBV28 and TRBJ2-7 provide the parts outside the CDR3, is DVKVTQSSRYLVKRTGEKVFLECVQDMDHENMFWYRQDPGLGLRLIYFSYDVKMKEKGDIPEGYSVSREKKERFSLILESASTNQTSMYLCASSWGTRVLEQYFGPGTRLTVT.

This chain connects TRBV2 to TRBJ1-2; no definite D call. The CDR3 has 13 amino acids. Trimming removed 7 bases at V and 7 bases at J, with 16 bases between. CDR1 is SNHLY and CDR2 is FYNNEI in the germline V gene. The CDR3 bases are TGTGCCAGCAAAAAGGAAGCTTTGCGTGGCTACACCTTC. Its protein product is CASKKEALRGYTF.

This chain connects TRBV7-6 to TRBJ2-6; possible D gene TRBD1, 6 bases. V lost 0 bases to trimming and J lost 12 bases, with 12 bases between them. Germline CDR1 and CDR2: SGHVS and FNYEAQ. This CDR3 spans 14 amino acids. In DNA form, the CDR3 reads TGTGCCAGCAGCTTAGCGGGGGCCCCCCCCGTCCTGACTTTC. Its translation: CASSLAGAPPVLTF.

The chain recombines TRBV9 with TRBJ1-1; TRBD1 matches at 8 bases. Germline V gene sequence: CDR1 SGDLS, CDR2 YYNGEE. The CDR3 consists of 15 residues. V shed 1 base, J shed 3 bases, and the junction held 5 bases outside the gene matches. CDR3 sequence: CASSVTGGFDTEAFF. CDR3 coding DNA: TGTGCCAGCAGCGTAACAGGGGGTTTTGACACTGAAGCTTTCTTT. Complete variable domain (other parts from reference TRBV9 and TRBJ1-1): DSGVTQTPKHLITATGQRVTLRCSPRSGDLSVYWYQQSLDQGLQFLIQYYNGEERAKGNILERFSAQQFPDLHSELNLSSLELGDSALYFCASSVTGGFDTEAFFGQGTRLTVV.

The chain links TRBV28 to TRBJ1-1; no clear D gene. The V and J ends lost 6 bases and 3 bases respectively, with 14 bases between them. The CDR3 has 14 residues. Germline assignment: CDR1 MDHEN and CDR2 SYDVKM. The CDR3 region has the DNA TGTGCCAGCAGCCGTTATGGGTTTCACACTGAAGCTTTCTTT. It specifies CASSRYGFHTEAFF. Variable domain in full (rest from reference TRBV28 and TRBJ1-1): DVKVTQSSRYLVKRTGEKVFLECVQDMDHENMFWYRQDPGLGLRLIYFSYDVKMKEKGDIPEGYSVSREKKERFSLILESASTNQTSMYLCASSRYGFHTEAFFGQGTRLTVV.

The J gene is TRBJ2-5, the V gene TRBV27; maybe TRBD2 (6 bases). Germline V lookup: CDR1 MNHEY, CDR2 SMNVEV (reference sequence). There are 14 residues in the CDR3. Trimming shortened V by 3 bases and J by 5 bases, and 13 bases separated the two germline ends. The CDR3 DNA reads as TGTGCCAGCAGTTTTTCGGGAGTTCAGGAGACCCAGTACTTC. This codes for CASSFSGVQETQYF.

This sequence joins TRBV28 and TRBJ1-2, with D perhaps matching TRBD1 (6 bases). Deletions cut 5 bases from V and 7 bases from J, with 11 bases between. Germline-derived CDR1 and CDR2 are MDHEN and SYDVKM. This CDR3 contains 12 residues. The CDR3 region has the DNA TGTGCCAGCAGTCCCAACAGGGCTGGCTACACCTTC. Encoded protein: CASSPNRAGYTF.